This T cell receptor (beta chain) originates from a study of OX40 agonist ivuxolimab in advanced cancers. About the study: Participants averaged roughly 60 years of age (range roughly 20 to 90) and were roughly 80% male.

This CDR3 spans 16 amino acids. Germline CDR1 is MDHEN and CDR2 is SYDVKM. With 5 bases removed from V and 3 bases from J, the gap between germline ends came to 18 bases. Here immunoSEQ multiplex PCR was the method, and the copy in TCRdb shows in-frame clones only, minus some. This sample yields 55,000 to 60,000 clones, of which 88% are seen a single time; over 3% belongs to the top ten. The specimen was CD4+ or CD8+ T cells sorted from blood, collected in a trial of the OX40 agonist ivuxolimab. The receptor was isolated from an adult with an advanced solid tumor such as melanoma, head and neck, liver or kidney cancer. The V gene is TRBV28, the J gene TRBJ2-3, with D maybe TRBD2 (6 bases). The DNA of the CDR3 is TGTGCCAGCAGTAAAACTCAGGGTGGAGGGACAGATACGCAGTATTTT. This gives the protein CASSKTQGGGTDTQYF.